This entry is about one TCR beta chain. This clone was detected a few times. The target of this receptor is not known. One base away there is no much larger clone; base qualities are not given. Using the deep immunoSEQ assay, multiplex PCR amplified TCR CDR3 regions from genomic DNA. Extracted genomic DNA from each cell subset was spread evenly across all wells of several immunoSEQ 96-well plates, with each plate serving as a replicate. For sorted subsets, roughly 200 ng of genomic DNA, equivalent to roughly 33,000 T cell genomes, went into each replicate PCR. Purified libraries were measured with a Qubit 3.0 fluorometer, size-checked on a Bioanalyzer 2100, and measured again with the KAPA Library Quantification kit. Each immunoSEQ 96-well plate was sequenced on its own single-read 150-cycle Illumina NextSeq 550 flow cell. The published analysis was carried out like this. The immunoSEQ output contained only junctional sequences without quality scores, so filtering could not match that applied to full-length reads. Sequences were annotated with PyIR, a Python wrapper for IgBLAST v1.9, and V/J genes and CDR3 were assigned using IMGT germline references. Reads were removed for weak V/J assignments (E-value above 1e-6), missing CDR3, stop codons, out-of-frame junctions, or ambiguous translated residues. A V3J clonotype was defined by an identical inferred V gene, J gene, and CDR3 amino acid sequence. Percentage overlap between repertoires was calculated by dividing the number of shared unique clonotypes by the size of the smaller repertoire. Three approaches were used to assess repertoire richness: RTK rarefaction, the Chao1 estimator, and Recon v2.1 estimates of unobserved clonotypes. For all TCRbeta clonotypes obtained by the gDNA method from four donors, generation probabilities were computed with OLGA. This is the immuneACCESS table as TCRdb keeps it, with only in-frame sequences that have V and J called. A part of the clones is gone; compared with another copy, unresolved V genes explain less than half, and the rest is unexplained. V and J calls and clone size are as listed in that table; D and trimming were resolved from the DNA. In this sample the table shows hundreds of thousands of clones, 73% of which occur a single time. The ten largest clones capture around 2% of the sample.

The data were taken from a study of shared clonotypes between healthy human individuals (dated by TCRdb to the early 2020s). With respect to the entire study: The cohort comprised a couple of women and a few men aged 18 to 49 years. For each donor, three plates each were used for CD4 naive and CD4 memory, two plates were used for CD8 naive, and one plate was used for CD8 memory. To estimate repertoire size and how much clonotype sharing occurs between individuals, the study deeply sequenced the blood TCR repertoires of five or six healthy adults. To increase sequencing depth and limit assay-specific biases, TCR repertoire library preparation and sequencing were carried out by different laboratories using diverse techniques. Each donor's leukapheresis produced roughly between about 0.9 and 9.5 billion PBMCs.

Overall results and qualifications from the work: Because the study included a small number of donors, the genetic and exposure-history diversity represented was limited. Sampling was limited to blood, and TCR repertoires in tissue likely differ from TCR repertoires in blood. Compared with non-shared clonotypes, the clonotypes found in all four sorted-subset donors had higher generation probabilities. Estimated clonotype richness was generally larger for naive than for memory subsets. Based on pairwise subsampling, the degree of clonotype sharing among donors was expected to be affected by sequencing depth. When several donors were compared, the shared fraction of clonotypes was 5% to 6.5% for naive CD4, 3.5% to 4% for naive CD8, 2.3% for memory CD4, and approximately 0.4% for memory CD8. Even with the large sequencing depth, rarefaction of the sorted-subset datasets indicated that sequencing was incomplete.

The germline V gene specifies SGHTA as CDR1 and FQGNSA as CDR2. CDR3 length: 12 amino acids, cysteine to phenylalanine. Only the CDR3 region is kept as DNA, spanning 36 bases read in frame from base 1. Deletion took 3 bases off V and 4 bases off J, with a span of 7 bases between the germline ends. The donors were healthy, HIV-negative adults who had no recently reported acute infections or vaccinations. Only Caucasian adults living in Nashville, Tennessee, USA were represented among the donors. CD4+ T cells were enriched by magnetic negative selection, after which naive cells were positively selected on CD45RA and the negative fraction was taken as the memory subset. Blood was obtained by leukapheresis, after which PBMCs were separated by Ficoll-Histopaque density gradient centrifugation and cryopreserved in liquid nitrogen vapor phase. Analytical flow cytometry was used to check the purity and quantity of every magnetically sorted T cell population. From each sorted fraction, genomic DNA was isolated and quantified by UV absorbance on a Nanodrop 2000c.

What was sequenced was memory CD4+ T cells sorted from blood. What this sample's cell subset or site label stands for: CD45RA-negative fraction. The TCR sequence derives from a woman aged 25 to 39 in good health. The chain joins TRBV7-2 to TRBJ2-7; the D gene cannot be resolved reliably. CDR3 loop: CASSFSRYEQYF. The sequence in DNA is TGTGCCAGCAGCTTCTCAAGATACGAGCAGTACTTC.